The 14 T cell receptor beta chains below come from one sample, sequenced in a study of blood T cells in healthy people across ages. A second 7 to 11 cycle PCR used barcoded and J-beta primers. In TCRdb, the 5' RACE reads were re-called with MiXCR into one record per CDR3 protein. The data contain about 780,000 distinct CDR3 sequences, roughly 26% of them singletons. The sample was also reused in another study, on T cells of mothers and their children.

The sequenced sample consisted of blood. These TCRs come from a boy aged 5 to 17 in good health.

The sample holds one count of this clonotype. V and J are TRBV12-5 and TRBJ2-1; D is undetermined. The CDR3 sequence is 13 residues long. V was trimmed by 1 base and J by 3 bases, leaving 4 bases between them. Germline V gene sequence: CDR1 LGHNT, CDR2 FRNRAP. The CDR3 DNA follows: TGTGCTAGTGGTTTGGGGGGCTACAATGAGCAGTTCTTC. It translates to CASGLGGYNEQFF.

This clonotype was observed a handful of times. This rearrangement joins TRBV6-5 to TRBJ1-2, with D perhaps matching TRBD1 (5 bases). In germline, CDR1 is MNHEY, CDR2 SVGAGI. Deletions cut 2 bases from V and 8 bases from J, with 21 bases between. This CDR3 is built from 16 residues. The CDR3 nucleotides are TGTGCCAGCAGTTACCTCCGGACGGGGGATCCCTGGGGCTACACCTTC. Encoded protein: CASSYLRTGDPWGYTF.

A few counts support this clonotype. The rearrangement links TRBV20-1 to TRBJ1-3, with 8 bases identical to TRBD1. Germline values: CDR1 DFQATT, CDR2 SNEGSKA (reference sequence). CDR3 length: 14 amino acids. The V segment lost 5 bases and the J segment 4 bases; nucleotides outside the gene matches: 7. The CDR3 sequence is CSASRDRPGNTIYF. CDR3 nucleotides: TGCAGTGCTTCCCGGGACAGGCCCGGAAACACCATATATTTT.

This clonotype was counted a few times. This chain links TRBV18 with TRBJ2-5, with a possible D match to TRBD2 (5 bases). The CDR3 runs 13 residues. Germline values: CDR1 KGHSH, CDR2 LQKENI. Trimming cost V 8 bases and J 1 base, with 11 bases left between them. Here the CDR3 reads CASSRDLQETQYF. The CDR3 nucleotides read TGTGCCAGCAGCCGGGATCTCCAAGAGACCCAGTACTTC.

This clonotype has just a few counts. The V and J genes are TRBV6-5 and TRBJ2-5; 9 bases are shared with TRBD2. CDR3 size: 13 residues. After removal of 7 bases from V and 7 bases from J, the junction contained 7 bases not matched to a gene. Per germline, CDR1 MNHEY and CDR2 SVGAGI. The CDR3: CASIGPSGTTQYF. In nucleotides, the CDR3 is TGTGCCAGCATCGGTCCTAGCGGGACGACCCAGTACTTC.

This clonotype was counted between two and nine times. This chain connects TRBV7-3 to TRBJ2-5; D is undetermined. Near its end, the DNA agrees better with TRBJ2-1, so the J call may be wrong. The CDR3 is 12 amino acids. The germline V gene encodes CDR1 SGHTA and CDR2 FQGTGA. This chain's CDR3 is CASSSPPDEQFF. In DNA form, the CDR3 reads TGTGCCAGCAGCTCCCCCCCCGATGAGCAGTTCTTC.

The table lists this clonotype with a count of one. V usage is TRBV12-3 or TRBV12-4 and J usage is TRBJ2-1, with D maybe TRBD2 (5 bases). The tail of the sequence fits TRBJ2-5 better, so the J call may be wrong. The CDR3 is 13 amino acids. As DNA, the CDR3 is TGTGCCAGCAGTTTAGCAGTAGGGAGGACCCAGTACTTC. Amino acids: CASSLAVGRTQYF.

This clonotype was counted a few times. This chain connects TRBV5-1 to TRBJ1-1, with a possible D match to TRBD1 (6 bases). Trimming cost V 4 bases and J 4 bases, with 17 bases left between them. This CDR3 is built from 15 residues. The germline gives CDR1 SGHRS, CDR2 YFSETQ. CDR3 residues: CASSARAGDPTEAFF. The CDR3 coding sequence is TGCGCCAGCAGCGCGCGGGCAGGGGACCCCACTGAAGCTTTCTTT.

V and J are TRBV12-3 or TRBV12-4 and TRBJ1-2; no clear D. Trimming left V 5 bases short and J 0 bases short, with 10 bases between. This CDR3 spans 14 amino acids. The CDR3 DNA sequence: TGTGCCAGCAGTCCTCGACGGACTAACTATGGCTACACCTTC. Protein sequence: CASSPRRTNYGYTF.

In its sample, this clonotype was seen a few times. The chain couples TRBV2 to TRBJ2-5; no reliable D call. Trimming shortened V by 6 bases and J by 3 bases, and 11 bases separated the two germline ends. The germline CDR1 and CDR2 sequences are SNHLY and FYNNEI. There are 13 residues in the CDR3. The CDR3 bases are TGTGCCAGCAGGGCTACCCTTGAAGAGACCCAGTACTTC. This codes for CASRATLEETQYF.

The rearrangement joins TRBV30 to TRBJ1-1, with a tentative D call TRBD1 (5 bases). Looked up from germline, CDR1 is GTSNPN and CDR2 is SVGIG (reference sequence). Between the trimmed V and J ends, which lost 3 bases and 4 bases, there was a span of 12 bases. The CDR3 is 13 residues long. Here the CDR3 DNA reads TGTGCCTGGAGGCTCTCGAGGGGCACTGAAGCTTTCTTT. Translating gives CAWRLSRGTEAFF.

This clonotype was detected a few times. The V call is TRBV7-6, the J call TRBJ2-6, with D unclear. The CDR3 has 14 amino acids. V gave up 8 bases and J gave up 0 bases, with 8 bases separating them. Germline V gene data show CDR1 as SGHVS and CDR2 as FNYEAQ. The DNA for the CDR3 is TGTGCCAGCCGCCCCCTCTCTGGGGCCAACGTCCTGACTTTC. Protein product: CASRPLSGANVLTF.

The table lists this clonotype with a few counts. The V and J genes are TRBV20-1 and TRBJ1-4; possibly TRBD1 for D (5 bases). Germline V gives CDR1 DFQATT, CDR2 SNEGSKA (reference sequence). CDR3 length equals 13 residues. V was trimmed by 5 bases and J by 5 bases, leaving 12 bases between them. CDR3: CSAQKTENEKLFF. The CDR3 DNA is TGCAGTGCTCAGAAGACAGAGAATGAAAAACTGTTTTTT.

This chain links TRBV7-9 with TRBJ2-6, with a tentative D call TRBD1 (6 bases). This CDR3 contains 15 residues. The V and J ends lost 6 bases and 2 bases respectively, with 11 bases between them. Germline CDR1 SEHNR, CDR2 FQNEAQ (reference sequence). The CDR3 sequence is CASRGWGPGANVLTF. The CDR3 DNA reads TGTGCCAGCAGGGGGTGGGGGCCTGGGGCCAACGTCCTGACTTTC.